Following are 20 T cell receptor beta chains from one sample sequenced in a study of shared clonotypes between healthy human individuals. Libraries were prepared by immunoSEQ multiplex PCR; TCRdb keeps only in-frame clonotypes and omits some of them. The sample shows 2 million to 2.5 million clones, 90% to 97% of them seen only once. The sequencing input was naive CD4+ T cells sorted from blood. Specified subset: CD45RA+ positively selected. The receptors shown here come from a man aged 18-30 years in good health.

The CDR3 DNA reads TGTGCCAGCAGTCAATCTCTAGCGGGAGGCCAAGAGACCCAGTACTTC. Its protein is CASSQSLAGGQETQYF. The rearrangement links TRBV5-5 to TRBJ2-5; 11 bases match TRBD2. J was trimmed by 1 base and V by 5 bases; bases with no gene match: 7. The CDR3 has 16 residues. Germline values: CDR1 SGHKS, CDR2 YYEKEE (reference sequence).

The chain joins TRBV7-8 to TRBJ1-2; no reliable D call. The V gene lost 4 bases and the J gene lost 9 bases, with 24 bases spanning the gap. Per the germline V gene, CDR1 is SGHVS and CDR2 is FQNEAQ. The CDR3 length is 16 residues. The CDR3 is CASSSAVSGRVRSYTF. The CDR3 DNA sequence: TGTGCCAGCAGCTCAGCAGTATCGGGCCGGGTTAGGAGCTACACCTTC.

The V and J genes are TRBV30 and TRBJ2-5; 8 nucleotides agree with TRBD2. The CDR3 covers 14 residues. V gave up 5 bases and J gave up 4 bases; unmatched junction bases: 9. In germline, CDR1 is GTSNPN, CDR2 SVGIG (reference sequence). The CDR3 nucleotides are TGTGCCTGGTCGGGACTAGGATGGGGAGAGACCCAGTACTTC. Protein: CAWSGLGWGETQYF.

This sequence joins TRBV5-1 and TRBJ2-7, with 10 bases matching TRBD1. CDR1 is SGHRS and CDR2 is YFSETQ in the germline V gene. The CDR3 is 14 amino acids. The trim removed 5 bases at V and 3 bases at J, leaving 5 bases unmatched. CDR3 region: CASSIGTGDYEQYF. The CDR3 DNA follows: TGCGCCAGCAGTATCGGGACAGGGGACTACGAGCAGTACTTC. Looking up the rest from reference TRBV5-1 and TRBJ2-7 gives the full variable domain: KAGVTQTPRYLIKTRGQQVTLSCSPISGHRSVSWYQQTPGQGLQFLFEYFSETQRNKGNFPGRFSGRQFSNSRSEMNVSTLELGDSALYLCASSIGTGDYEQYFGPGTRLTVT.

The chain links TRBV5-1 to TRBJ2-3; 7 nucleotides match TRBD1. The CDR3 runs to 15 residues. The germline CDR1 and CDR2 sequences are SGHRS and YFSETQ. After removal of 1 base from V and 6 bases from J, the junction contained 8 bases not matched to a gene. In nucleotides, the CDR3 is TGCGCCAGCAGCTTGAAAACAGGGGTGACGGATACGCAGTATTTT. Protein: CASSLKTGVTDTQYF.

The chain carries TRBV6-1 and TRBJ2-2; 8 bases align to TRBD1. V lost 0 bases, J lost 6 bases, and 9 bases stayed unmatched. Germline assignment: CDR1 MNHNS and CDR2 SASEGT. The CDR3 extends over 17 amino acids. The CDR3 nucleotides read TGTGCCAGCAGTGAAGCTTGGACAGGGTTGAGATCCGGGGAGCTGTTTTTT. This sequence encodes CASSEAWTGLRSGELFF.

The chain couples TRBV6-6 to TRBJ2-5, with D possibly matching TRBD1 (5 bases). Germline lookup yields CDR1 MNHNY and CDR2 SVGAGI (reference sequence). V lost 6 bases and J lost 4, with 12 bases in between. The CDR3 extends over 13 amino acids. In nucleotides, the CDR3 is TGTGCCAGCAGCCCCGGACAACCAGAGACCCAGTACTTC. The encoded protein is CASSPGQPETQYF.

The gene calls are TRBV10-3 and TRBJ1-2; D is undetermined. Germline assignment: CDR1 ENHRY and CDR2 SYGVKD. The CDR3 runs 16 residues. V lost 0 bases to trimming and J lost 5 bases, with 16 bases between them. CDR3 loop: CAISESSWVGEYGYTF. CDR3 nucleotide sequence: TGTGCCATCAGTGAGTCGAGTTGGGTGGGCGAGTATGGCTACACCTTC.

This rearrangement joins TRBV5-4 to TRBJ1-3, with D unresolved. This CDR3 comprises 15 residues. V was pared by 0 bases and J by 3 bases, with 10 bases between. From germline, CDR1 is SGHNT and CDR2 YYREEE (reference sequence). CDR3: CASSLAWEGGNTIYF. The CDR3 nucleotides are TGTGCCAGCAGCTTGGCCTGGGAAGGTGGAAACACCATATATTTT.

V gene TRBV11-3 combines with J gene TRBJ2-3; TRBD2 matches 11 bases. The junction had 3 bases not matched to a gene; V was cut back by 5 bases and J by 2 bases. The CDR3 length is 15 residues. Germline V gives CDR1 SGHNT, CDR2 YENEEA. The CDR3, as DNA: TGTGCCAGCAGCCGGGGACTAGCGGCCACAGATACGCAGTATTTT. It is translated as CASSRGLAATDTQYF.

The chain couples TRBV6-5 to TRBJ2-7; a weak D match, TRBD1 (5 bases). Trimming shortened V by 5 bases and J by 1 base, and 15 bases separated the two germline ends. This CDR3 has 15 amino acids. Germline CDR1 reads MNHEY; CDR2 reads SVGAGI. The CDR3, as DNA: TGTGCCAGCAGTCGCAGGGTTACTGAGTCCTACGAGCAGTACTTC. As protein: CASSRRVTESYEQYF.

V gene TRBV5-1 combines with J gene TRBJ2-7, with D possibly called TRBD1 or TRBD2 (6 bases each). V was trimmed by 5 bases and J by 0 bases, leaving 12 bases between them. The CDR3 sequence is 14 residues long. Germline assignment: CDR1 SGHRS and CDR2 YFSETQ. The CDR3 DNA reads TGCGCCAGCAGGACACAGGGAGGCTCCTACGAGCAGTACTTC. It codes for CASRTQGGSYEQYF. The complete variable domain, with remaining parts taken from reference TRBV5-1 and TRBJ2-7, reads KAGVTQTPRYLIKTRGQQVTLSCSPISGHRSVSWYQQTPGQGLQFLFEYFSETQRNKGNFPGRFSGRQFSNSRSEMNVSTLELGDSALYLCASRTQGGSYEQYFGPGTRLTVT.

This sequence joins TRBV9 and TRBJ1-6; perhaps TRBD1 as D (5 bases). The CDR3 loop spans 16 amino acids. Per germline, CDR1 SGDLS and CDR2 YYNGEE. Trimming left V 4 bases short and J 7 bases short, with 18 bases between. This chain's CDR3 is CASSSRRDALNSPLHF. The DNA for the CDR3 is TGTGCCAGCAGCTCACGTCGGGACGCCTTAAATTCACCCCTCCACTTT. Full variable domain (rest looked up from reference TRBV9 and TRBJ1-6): DSGVTQTPKHLITATGQRVTLRCSPRSGDLSVYWYQQSLDQGLQFLIQYYNGEERAKGNILERFSAQQFPDLHSELNLSSLELGDSALYFCASSSRRDALNSPLHFGNGTRLTVT.

The CDR3 reads CASSVSGGNNEQFF. The CDR3 DNA reads TGTGCCAGCAGCGTTAGCGGGGGCAATAATGAGCAGTTCTTC. The genes are TRBV5-4 and TRBJ2-1; 9 positions agree with TRBD2. V shed 4 bases, J shed 7 bases, and the junction held 6 bases outside the gene matches. The germline CDR1 and CDR2 sequences are SGHNT and YYREEE (reference sequence). The CDR3 spans 14 residues.

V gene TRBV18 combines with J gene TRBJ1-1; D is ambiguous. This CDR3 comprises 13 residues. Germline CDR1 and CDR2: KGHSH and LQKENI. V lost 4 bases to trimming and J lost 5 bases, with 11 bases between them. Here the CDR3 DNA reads TGTGCCAGCTCACTCGAAGTCCTAACTGAAGCTTTCTTT. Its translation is CASSLEVLTEAFF.

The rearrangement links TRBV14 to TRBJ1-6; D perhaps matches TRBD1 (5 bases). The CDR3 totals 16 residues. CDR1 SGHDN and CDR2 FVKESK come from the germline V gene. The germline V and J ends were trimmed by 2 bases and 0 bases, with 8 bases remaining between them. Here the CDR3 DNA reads TGTGCCAGCAGCCAAACCGGGGCCTCCTATAATTCACCCCTCCACTTT. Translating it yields CASSQTGASYNSPLHF.

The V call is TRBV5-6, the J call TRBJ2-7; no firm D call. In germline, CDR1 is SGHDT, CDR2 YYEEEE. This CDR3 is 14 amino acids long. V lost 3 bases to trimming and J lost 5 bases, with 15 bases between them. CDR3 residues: CASSSKAVFNEQYF. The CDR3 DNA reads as TGTGCCAGCAGCTCCAAGGCAGTTTTCAACGAGCAGTACTTC.

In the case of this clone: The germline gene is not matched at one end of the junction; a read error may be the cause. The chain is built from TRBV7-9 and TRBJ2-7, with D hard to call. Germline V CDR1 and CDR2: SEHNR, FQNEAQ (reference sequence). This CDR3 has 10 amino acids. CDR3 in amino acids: CASSFPGANF. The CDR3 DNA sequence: TGTGCCAGCAGCTTCCCGGGTGCTAACTTC.

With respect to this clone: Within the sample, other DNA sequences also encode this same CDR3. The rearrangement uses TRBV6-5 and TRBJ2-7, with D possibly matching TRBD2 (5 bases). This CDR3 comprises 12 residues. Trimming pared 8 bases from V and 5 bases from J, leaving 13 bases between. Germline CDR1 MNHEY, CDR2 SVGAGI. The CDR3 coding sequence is TGTGCCAGCGGGAGAGGACGTCACGAGCAGTACTTC. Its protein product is CASGRGRHEQYF.

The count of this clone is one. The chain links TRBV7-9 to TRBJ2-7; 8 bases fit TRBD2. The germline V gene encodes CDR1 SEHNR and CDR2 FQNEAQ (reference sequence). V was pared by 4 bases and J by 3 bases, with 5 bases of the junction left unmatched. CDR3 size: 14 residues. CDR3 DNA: TGTGCCAGCAGCTCCCCCCGGGAGGGCTACGAGCAGTACTTC. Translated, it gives CASSSPREGYEQYF.